One and the same sample provided the 9 T cell receptor beta chains below, sequenced in a study of T-cell memory formation after mild COVID-19. A single record per CDR3 protein comes from TCRdb applying MiXCR to the 5' RACE reads. The data contain 450,000 to 650,000 distinct CDR3 sequences, about a fifth of them seen just once; the ten biggest clones take up approximately 12%. The source material was PBMCs or a T cell subset sorted from them (not recorded which). The receptors stem from an adult woman who had mild COVID-19 (a few samples of this study predate the infection). Cell type and time point are not known.

This clonotype was recorded at least ten times. V gene TRBV4-3 combines with J gene TRBJ2-1; no clear D. Trimming left V 2 bases short and J 10 bases short, with 12 bases between. The CDR3 extends over 13 amino acids. Per germline, CDR1 LGHNA and CDR2 YSLEER. Here the CDR3 DNA reads TGCGCCAGCAGCCAAACGGGCGTACGAGAGCAGTTCTTC. Translation gives CASSQTGVREQFF.

This chain connects TRBV5-1 to TRBJ1-5; D is ambiguous. Germline V gene sequence: CDR1 SGHRS, CDR2 YFSETQ. Deletions cut 4 bases from V and 6 bases from J, with 14 bases between. The CDR3 contains 14 residues. The CDR3: CASSPGGRGQPQHF. The CDR3 nucleotides read TGCGCCAGCAGCCCGGGAGGACGAGGTCAGCCCCAGCATTTT.

The J gene is TRBJ1-6, the V gene TRBV2; TRBD1 aligns across 12 bases. Trimming cost V 6 bases and J 6 bases; bases outside gene matches: 9. The CDR3 covers 17 residues. The germline CDR1 and CDR2 sequences are SNHLY and FYNNEI. The CDR3 region has the DNA TGTGCCAGCAGCCGGGACAGGGGGCTCGGGAGTAATTCACCCCTCCACTTT. This codes for CASSRDRGLGSNSPLHF.

This chain connects TRBV7-9 to TRBJ2-7; D possibly corresponds to TRBD2 (5 bases). Germline CDR1 SEHNR, CDR2 FQNEAQ (reference sequence). V gave up 5 bases and J gave up 3 bases, with 11 bases separating them. This CDR3 has 13 residues. CDR3 sequence reads: CASSPPGNYEQYF. CDR3 coding DNA: TGTGCCAGCAGCCCGCCCGGGAACTACGAGCAGTACTTC.

This chain joins TRBV12-3 or TRBV12-4 and TRBJ2-7; D call uncertain. V lost 3 bases and J 3 bases, leaving 15 bases between the germline ends. This CDR3 is built from 15 residues. The CDR3 bases are TGTGCCAGCAGTTTGCGACCCGCAAGGAACTACGAGCAGTACTTC. This translates into CASSLRPARNYEQYF.

The chain is built from TRBV29-1 and TRBJ2-1; D might be TRBD2 (6 bases). V lost 7 bases to trimming and J lost 5 bases, with 18 bases between them. The V gene's germline CDR1 is SQVTM and CDR2 ANQGSEA. This CDR3 contains 14 residues. CDR3: CSASPLGLDNEQFF. In nucleotides, the CDR3 is TGCAGCGCATCTCCCCTGGGACTCGACAATGAGCAGTTCTTC.

With regard to this clonotype: Compared with germline, one end of the junction differs, possibly owing to a read error. The chain's CDR3 is CASSQEYNSPLHF. The CDR3 region has the DNA TGCGCCAGCAGCCAAGAATATAACTCACCCCTCCACTTT. The rearrangement joins TRBV4-3 to TRBJ1-6; D unresolved. This CDR3 region has 13 residues. The germline gives CDR1 LGHNA, CDR2 YSLEER.

The V gene is TRBV20-1, the J gene TRBJ2-7; D possibly corresponds to TRBD1 (7 bases). The CDR3 is made up of 12 amino acids. The V and J ends lost 6 bases and 4 bases respectively, with 13 bases between them. Germline V gene data show CDR1 as DFQATT and CDR2 as SNEGSKA (reference sequence). The CDR3 nucleotides are TGCAGTGCCCGCGGGGACAGTTACGAGCAGTACTTC. Protein product: CSARGDSYEQYF.

This chain joins TRBV29-1 and TRBJ2-3; D remains unclear. Per germline, CDR1 SQVTM and CDR2 ANQGSEA. The CDR3 has 12 residues. Trimming removed 2 bases at V and 0 bases at J, with 3 bases between. In nucleotides, the CDR3 is TGCAGCGTTGAACAGAGCACAGATACGCAGTATTTT. Amino acids: CSVEQSTDTQYF.